The clone carrying this T cell receptor (beta chain) was recorded a few times. Its specificity is unknown. An Oncomine TCR Beta short-read assay was used to sequence the DNA from cultured CD4+ T cells. TCRdb itself ran the PCR reads through MiXCR, one entry per CDR3 protein. The table has about 17,000 distinct CDR3 sequences, 65% to 80% seen once; the top ten hold 15% to 20%. The data stem from a study of vaccination and CD4 T cells after COVID-19. In the study overall: Samples after vaccination came a median 72 days past dose two, ranging 14 to 241.

The CDR3 is 12 amino acids. The germline CDR1 and CDR2 sequences are MNHEY and SVGEGT. V was shortened by 6 bases and J by 7 bases, with 10 bases between the two germline ends. Specified treatment: approximately 9-day PBMC culture with coronavirus spike peptide pools or control peptides (ViraFEST assay). The clonotype was recovered from a human donor who had recovered from COVID-19. The sample comprised CD4+ T cells from blood, cultured in vitro. The chain is built from TRBV6-2 or TRBV6-3 and TRBJ1-5; tentatively, D is TRBD1 (5 bases). Here the CDR3 DNA reads TGTGCCAGCAGGGGAGGGACCCAGCCCCAGCATTTT. Translated, it gives CASRGGTQPQHF.